This TCR beta chain appears in the sequencing data of a study of spatial heterogeneity in lung cancer. Study-wide context: More than eight raw reads, on average, carried each unique TCR and UMI combination. Findings and limits, study-wide: Intratumoral expanded alpha and beta TCR counts were found to track tumor mutation counts.

Time point here: sample taken at primary tumor resection. TCRdb passed the 5' RACE reads through MiXCR, listing each CDR3 protein once. This sample carries some 7,900 distinct CDR3 sequences, more than 6.5% of them seen once, and the ten largest clones take roughly a sixth. In this sample, this clonotype turned up many times. Its antigen is undetermined. This beta chain lies outside the target of a library built for alpha chains; its clone size means little. The sequencing used lung tumor tissue, collected at surgery. The TCR sequence derives from a female donor with early-stage non-small cell lung cancer.

The CDR3 bases are TGCAGTGCTAGAGAGGTAGCGGTGGCTAGCTCCTACAATGAGCAGTTCTTC. Translated: CSAREVAVASSYNEQFF. This chain uses TRBV20-1 with TRBJ2-1; the D gene is possibly TRBD2 (6 bases). CDR1 DFQATT and CDR2 SNEGSKA come from the germline V gene (reference sequence). The CDR3 extends over 17 amino acids. V gave up 0 bases and J gave up 0 bases, with 15 bases separating them.